The clone carrying this T cell receptor (beta chain) is medium-sized by share. Method: immunoSEQ multiplex PCR; TCRdb's copy keeps in-frame clones and lacks some. The table lists roughly 44,000 clones, over 75% of them singletons. The sample originates from a study of radiotherapy plus CTLA-4 blockade in lung cancer. Study-wide context: Among all patients, approximately 17% showed objective responses, while 30% to 35% had disease control.

From germline, CDR1 is LNHDA and CDR2 SQIVND (reference sequence). With V trimmed by 5 bases and J by 7 bases, 8 bases remained unmatched. This CDR3 is built from 14 residues. The sequencing used peripheral blood, collected from a patient treated with radiotherapy plus ipilimumab. The receptor's source is a human donor with non-small cell lung cancer whose response to radiotherapy plus ipilimumab could not be evaluated. The chain has TRBV19 and TRBJ2-1; 7 bases fit TRBD1. The CDR3 DNA sequence: TGTGCCAGTAGTGCCGGACAGGTATGGAATGAGCAGTTCTTC. Its protein product is CASSAGQVWNEQFF.